This TCR beta chain came from a study of blood T cell repertoires in COVID-19. About the study: Acute and convalescent COVID-19 specimens originated in the United States, Italy and Spain. T cells, B-cell-depleted T cells, or PBMCs supplied cDNA or gDNA.

Authors' methods: The authors estimated nucleated cell counts from reference gene primer amplification. Some clones are missing from TCRdb's copy, which holds only in-frame ones; the method was immunoSEQ multiplex PCR. V and J calls and clone size are those listed in that table; D and trimming were worked out from the DNA. Of roughly 110,000 clones in the sample, about 87% were seen once. Trimming shortened V by 3 bases and J by 14 bases, and 25 bases separated the two germline ends. In germline, CDR1 is SGHTA, CDR2 FQGTGA. CDR3 length equals 15 residues. Specimen: peripheral blood. This receptor was obtained from a woman in her forties or fifties with acute or convalescent COVID-19. The chain couples TRBV7-3 to TRBJ2-5; perhaps TRBD2 as D (6 bases). The CDR3 sequence is CASSFGLGLGEAFYF. CDR3 sequence (DNA): TGTGCCAGCAGCTTCGGACTGGGGCTCGGGGAGGCCTTCTACTTC.